Listed here are 31 T cell receptor beta chains from one sample, sequenced in a study of control samples from healthy donors and cancer patients. Here immunoSEQ multiplex PCR was the method, and the copy in TCRdb shows in-frame clones only, minus some. The profile shows some 140,000 clones, roughly 94% of them singletons. Material for sequencing was blood. The source of these receptors is a man aged 35-49 years in good health.

The rearrangement uses TRBV5-1 and TRBJ2-7, with 9 bases that match TRBD1. The CDR3 is 17 residues long. Per germline, CDR1 SGHRS and CDR2 YFSETQ. J gave up 4 bases and V 0 bases, and 11 bases lay outside the gene matches. The CDR3 coding sequence is TGCGCCAGCAGCTTGGGGTATGCGGGACAGGGCAGGTACGAGCAGTACTTC. It translates to CASSLGYAGQGRYEQYF.

This chain connects TRBV19 to TRBJ2-4; TRBD1 might be the D (7 bases). CDR1 and CDR2 (germline): LNHDA, SQIVND (reference sequence). The CDR3 consists of 13 residues. Trimming left V 5 bases short and J 6 bases short, with 11 bases between. The CDR3 DNA reads TGTGCCAGTAGTCCAGGGGGGATAAACATTCAGTACTTC. This encodes CASSPGGINIQYF.

This chain joins TRBV25-1 and TRBJ1-3; tentative D call: TRBD1 (5 bases). The V gene's germline CDR1 is MGHDK and CDR2 SYGVNS. The CDR3 consists of 15 residues. V lost 5 bases to trimming and J lost 4 bases, with 15 bases between them. The CDR3 spells CASSSGGLPGNTIYF. For the CDR3, the DNA is TGTGCCAGCAGTTCCGGGGGTCTGCCAGGAAACACCATATATTTT.

This clone was counted a single time. The V gene is TRBV7-9, the J gene TRBJ2-5; D uncertain. Trimming took 0 bases from V and 0 from J, leaving 5 bases between them. The germline CDR1 and CDR2 sequences are SEHNR and FQNEAQ (reference sequence). CDR3 length: 14 amino acids. DNA for the CDR3: TGTGCCAGCAGCTTAGCGAGGAACCAAGAGACCCAGTACTTC. This gives the protein CASSLARNQETQYF.

The chain links TRBV4-2 to TRBJ1-2; D gene unclear. CDR1 is LGHNA and CDR2 is YNFKEQ in the germline V gene. With 0 bases removed from V and 3 bases from J, the gap between germline ends came to 14 bases. The CDR3 spans 16 residues. CDR3 sequence reads: CASSQDEGNSYYGYTF. In nucleotides, the CDR3 is TGTGCCAGCAGCCAAGATGAAGGGAACAGTTACTATGGCTACACCTTC.

This chain uses TRBV29-1 with TRBJ1-1; D is unclear. Trimming shortened V by 7 bases and J by 0 bases, and 6 bases separated the two germline ends. Germline values: CDR1 SQVTM, CDR2 ANQGSEA. CDR3 length: 11 residues. In DNA form, the CDR3 reads TGCAGCGCCTCAATGAACACTGAAGCTTTCTTT. It is translated as CSASMNTEAFF. The variable domain in full, with the rest retrieved from reference TRBV29-1 and TRBJ1-1, is SAVISQKPSRDICQRGTSLTIQCQVDSQVTMMFWYRQQPGQSLTLIATANQGSEATYESGFVIDKFPISRPNLTFSTLTVSNMSPEDSSIYLCSASMNTEAFFGQGTRLTVV.

The chain employs TRBV5-5 and TRBJ1-1; TRBD1 might be the D (5 bases). Per the germline V gene, CDR1 is SGHKS and CDR2 is YYEKEE (reference sequence). The CDR3 consists of 15 residues. The V end lost 5 bases, the J end lost 2 bases, and 16 bases lay between the germline ends. Here the CDR3 reads CASRQQAQGNTEAFF. CDR3 DNA sequence: TGTGCCAGCAGACAACAGGCGCAAGGAAACACTGAAGCTTTCTTT.

This sequence joins TRBV4-1 and TRBJ2-2; no clear D. The V end was cut by 5 bases, the J end by 5 bases, with 9 bases between. CDR1 is MGHRA and CDR2 is YSYEKL in the germline V gene. The CDR3 is 13 residues long. CDR3 sequence (DNA): TGCGCCAGCAGCATGGACGGAACCGGGGAGCTGTTTTTT. Translated, it gives CASSMDGTGELFF.

The chain has TRBV28 and TRBJ2-6; D may be TRBD1 (5 bases). There are 15 residues in the CDR3. Trimming cost V 6 bases and J 0 bases, with 9 bases left between them. Germline assignment: CDR1 MDHEN and CDR2 SYDVKM. The CDR3 loop reads CASSRDSSGANVLTF. CDR3 in DNA: TGTGCCAGCAGCCGCGACAGCTCTGGGGCCAACGTCCTGACTTTC.

The gene calls are TRBV25-1 and TRBJ1-1; tentatively, D is TRBD1 (6 bases). CDR3 length: 13 amino acids. Trimming stripped 7 bases from V and 5 bases from J, with 14 bases between. CDR1 and CDR2 from the germline V gene are MGHDK and SYGVNS. This CDR3 is CASKRSTGTEAFF. CDR3 DNA: TGTGCCAGCAAAAGGTCCACAGGGACTGAAGCTTTCTTT.

The chain links TRBV6-5 to TRBJ1-1; a weak D match, TRBD1 (6 bases). The germline gives CDR1 MNHEY, CDR2 SVGAGI. Between the trimmed V and J ends, which lost 6 bases and 11 bases, there was a span of 10 bases. CDR3 length: 10 residues. The DNA for the CDR3 is TGTGCCAGCAGGCACAGGGTTGCTTTCTTT. Amino acid sequence: CASRHRVAFF.

V is TRBV7-9 and J is TRBJ1-1; D is unclear. The V gene's germline CDR1 is SEHNR and CDR2 FQNEAQ (reference sequence). The germline V and J ends were trimmed by 1 base and 11 bases, with 14 bases remaining between them. The CDR3 has 13 residues. The CDR3 region is CASSLGAAVGAFF. The CDR3 nucleotides read TGTGCCAGCAGCTTAGGCGCAGCTGTTGGGGCTTTCTTT. Filled out from reference TRBV7-9 and TRBJ1-1, the complete variable domain reads DTGVSQNPRHKITKRGQNVTFRCDPISEHNRLYWYRQTLGQGPEFLTYFQNEAQLEKSRLLSDRFSAERPKGSFSTLEIQRTEQGDSAMYLCASSLGAAVGAFFGQGTRLTVV.

The CDR3 sequence is CASSQTGSTDTQYF. DNA for the CDR3: TGCGCCAGCAGCCAAACGGGCAGCACAGATACGCAGTATTTT. The chain joins TRBV4-1 to TRBJ2-3; D is ambiguous. CDR3 length: 14 amino acids. Germline loops: CDR1 MGHRA, CDR2 YSYEKL. Trimming cost V 2 bases and J 0 bases, with 6 bases left between them.

This chain links TRBV5-6 with TRBJ2-1, with 9 nucleotides matching TRBD1. Losses at the gene ends were 4 bases for V and 8 bases for J; bases not matched to a gene: 13. The CDR3 is 16 amino acids. Germline CDR1 reads SGHDT; CDR2 reads YYEEEE. The CDR3 bases are TGTGCCAGCAGCCCGAGGTACGGGACAGGGCGGTATGAGCAGTTCTTC. Amino acid sequence: CASSPRYGTGRYEQFF. Variable domain in full (rest from reference TRBV5-6 and TRBJ2-1): DAGVTQSPTHLIKTRGQQVTLRCSPKSGHDTVSWYQQALGQGPQFIFQYYEEEERQRGNFPDRFSGHQFPNYSSELNVNALLLGDSALYLCASSPRYGTGRYEQFFGPGTRLTVL.

The chain recombines TRBV30 with TRBJ1-4; 10 positions agree with TRBD1. This CDR3 has 17 amino acids. The V segment lost 0 bases and the J segment 9 bases; nucleotides outside the gene matches: 13. Looked up from germline, CDR1 is GTSNPN and CDR2 is SVGIG (reference sequence). The CDR3 DNA reads as TGTGCCTGGAGTGTGACTATTGTAGACAGGGGGCGGAAAAAACTGTTTTTT. Encoded protein: CAWSVTIVDRGRKKLFF. Variable domain in full (rest from reference TRBV30 and TRBJ1-4): SQTIHQWPATLVQPVGSPLSLECTVEGTSNPNLYWYRQAAGRGLQLLFYSVGIGQISSEVPQNLSASRPQDRQFILSSKKLLLSDSGFYLCAWSVTIVDRGRKKLFFGSGTQLSVL.

The chain joins TRBV4-1 to TRBJ1-2; D might be TRBD1 (5 bases). Germline V gene sequence: CDR1 MGHRA, CDR2 YSYEKL. V was shortened by 1 base and J by 8 bases, with 11 bases between the two germline ends. There are 13 residues in the CDR3. The CDR3 sequence: CASSQVEPGGYTF. Written as DNA, the CDR3 is TGCGCCAGCAGCCAAGTTGAACCAGGGGGCTACACCTTC.

The chain carries TRBV2 and TRBJ2-1, with D possibly being TRBD2 (5 bases). The CDR3 is 12 residues long. Looked up from germline, CDR1 is SNHLY and CDR2 is FYNNEI. V was pared by 4 bases and J by 7 bases, with 8 bases between. The CDR3 DNA reads TGTGCCAGCAGTGGGAGACTAAATGAGCAGTTCTTC. Translated, it gives CASSGRLNEQFF.

The V call is TRBV5-1, the J call TRBJ2-2; 10 bases match TRBD2. The CDR3 covers 18 residues. Trimming took 5 bases from V and 4 from J; bases not matched to a gene: 14. Germline-derived CDR1 and CDR2 are SGHRS and YFSETQ. CDR3 region: CASRGGLAGAPGTGELFF. CDR3 nucleotide sequence: TGCGCCAGCAGGGGGGGCCTAGCGGGGGCCCCGGGCACCGGGGAGCTGTTTTTT.

The J gene is TRBJ1-1, the V gene TRBV29-1; 7 nucleotides agree with TRBD1. J was trimmed by 0 bases and V by 1 base; bases with no gene match: 2. The CDR3 consists of 14 residues. Germline V CDR1 and CDR2: SQVTM, ANQGSEA. The CDR3 DNA sequence: TGCAGCGTTGAAGCCAGGGGGATGAACACTGAAGCTTTCTTT. It specifies CSVEARGMNTEAFF.

This chain connects TRBV3-1 (or the pseudogene TRBV3-2) to TRBJ1-2; TRBD1 matches 8 bases. Germline V gene data show CDR1 as LGHDT and CDR2 as YNNKEL (reference sequence). The junction had 1 base not matched to a gene; V was cut back by 1 base and J by 3 bases. The CDR3 is 14 residues long. Here the CDR3 DNA reads TGTGCCAGCAGCCAAGCGGACAGGGACTATGGCTACACCTTC. This sequence encodes CASSQADRDYGYTF.

V is TRBV10-3 and J is TRBJ1-1; D is unresolved. This CDR3 contains 13 residues. The germline V gene encodes CDR1 ENHRY and CDR2 SYGVKD. Trimming cost V 5 bases and J 1 base, with 8 bases left between them. In DNA, the CDR3 is TGTGCCATCAGTAGTGGTGAGAACACTGAAGCTTTCTTT. Translating it yields CAISSGENTEAFF.

The V call is TRBV6-5, the J call TRBJ2-1; 12 bases match TRBD2. This CDR3 is 16 amino acids long. The J segment lost 9 bases and the V segment lost 2 bases, leaving 8 bases of the junction unmatched. Germline assignment: CDR1 MNHEY and CDR2 SVGAGI. The CDR3 bases are TGTGCCAGCAGTTACGGGCTAGCGGGGGGGCGGAGTGAGCAGTTCTTC. It is translated as CASSYGLAGGRSEQFF.

This chain links TRBV11-2 with TRBJ2-7, with D tentatively TRBD1 or TRBD2 (6 bases each). The CDR3 totals 14 residues. CDR1 is SGHAT and CDR2 is FQNNGV in the germline V gene. The ends were cut back, 3 bases at V and 2 bases at J, with 11 bases in the middle. In DNA form, the CDR3 reads TGTGCCAGCAGCTTTCTAGGGGGGCCCTACGAGCAGTACTTC. Translated: CASSFLGGPYEQYF.

This sequence joins TRBV5-1 and TRBJ2-3; 9 nucleotides align to TRBD2. The CDR3 contains 16 residues. V dropped 4 bases and J dropped 3; count of bases not matched to a gene: 9. Germline loops: CDR1 SGHRS, CDR2 YFSETQ. This CDR3 reads CASSLTIAGVTDTQYF. For the CDR3, the DNA is TGCGCCAGCAGCCTAACGATAGCGGGGGTAACAGATACGCAGTATTTT. Full variable domain (rest looked up from reference TRBV5-1 and TRBJ2-3): KAGVTQTPRYLIKTRGQQVTLSCSPISGHRSVSWYQQTPGQGLQFLFEYFSETQRNKGNFPGRFSGRQFSNSRSEMNVSTLELGDSALYLCASSLTIAGVTDTQYFGPGTRLTVL.

The J gene is TRBJ2-7, the V gene TRBV6-5; D may be TRBD2 (6 bases). The CDR3 sequence is 14 residues long. Germline V gives CDR1 MNHEY, CDR2 SVGAGI. V was clipped by 2 bases and J by 1 base, with 9 bases between them. This CDR3 reads CASSYRGRSYEQYF. The CDR3, as DNA: TGTGCCAGCAGTTACCGAGGGAGGTCCTACGAGCAGTACTTC.

The CDR3 DNA follows: TGCGCCAGCAGCTTGGGTGTTACTAACTATGGCTACACCTTC. Translated: CASSLGVTNYGYTF. The chain employs TRBV5-1 and TRBJ1-2; D gene ambiguous. Germline assignment: CDR1 SGHRS and CDR2 YFSETQ. The CDR3 extends over 14 amino acids. The V and J ends lost 0 bases and 0 bases respectively, with 6 bases between them.

This sequence joins TRBV7-3 and TRBJ2-7, with 9 bases identical to TRBD1. V was pared by 2 bases and J by 5 bases, with 7 bases of the junction left unmatched. This CDR3 has 15 amino acids. In germline, CDR1 is SGHTA, CDR2 FQGTGA. DNA for the CDR3: TGTGCCAGCAGCTTATCCGGACAGGGGTTCCACGAGCAGTACTTC. It yields the protein CASSLSGQGFHEQYF.

The rearrangement links TRBV7-2 to TRBJ1-3; no reliable D call. This CDR3 contains 14 residues. V was clipped by 2 bases and J by 4 bases, with 9 bases between them. CDR1 is SGHTA and CDR2 is FQGNSA in the germline V gene. CDR3 residues: CASSLRTGGNTIYF. In DNA, the CDR3 is TGTGCCAGCAGCTTAAGGACGGGAGGAAACACCATATATTTT.

This sequence joins TRBV19 and TRBJ2-1; TRBD2 matches 8 bases. CDR3 size: 15 residues. V dropped 3 bases and J dropped 6; count of bases not matched to a gene: 7. Germline-derived CDR1 and CDR2 are LNHDA and SQIVND (reference sequence). DNA of the CDR3: TGTGCCAGTAGTATTACGGGGGGGGGCTTCAATGAGCAGTTCTTC. It is translated as CASSITGGGFNEQFF.

The V and J genes are TRBV28 and TRBJ2-3; the D gene is possibly TRBD1 (6 bases). The CDR3 covers 15 residues. CDR1 is MDHEN, CDR2 SYDVKM, per germline. Trimming left V 5 bases short and J 2 bases short, with 14 bases between. The CDR3 DNA follows: TGTGCCAGCAGTCCGACGGACAGCTCCACAGATACGCAGTATTTT. Protein: CASSPTDSSTDTQYF.

This clone occurred once. The chain employs TRBV24-1 and TRBJ1-4, with unresolved D. From germline, CDR1 is KGHDR and CDR2 SFDVKD. V lost 5 bases and J lost 5, with 8 bases in between. The CDR3 spans 13 residues. The CDR3 bases are TGTGCCACCAGTGTTAGTGGGAATGAAAAACTGTTTTTT. Amino acid sequence: CATSVSGNEKLFF.